The clone carrying this T cell receptor beta chain is a singleton in its sample. What it binds is not known. This sample is part of a study of shared clonotypes between healthy human individuals. Study-wide points: Sequencing of the sorted subsets was shown by rarefaction to be incomplete despite large depth.

Terminally differentiated effector memory CD45RA+ cells were excluded by CCR7 positive selection of CD45RO-negative cells. Nashville, Tennessee was home to all donors, each a Caucasian adult. Deep was the level at which the assay was run. Investigators spread the genomic DNA of each subset evenly over several immunoSEQ plates. Sequencing was performed with immunoSEQ multiplex PCR; in TCRdb, only in-frame clones are kept and a portion is missing. The table records roughly 590,000 clones, 95% to 96% of them present only once. Trimming shortened V by 1 base and J by 5 bases, and 17 bases separated the two germline ends. This CDR3 has 16 residues. Germline V gene data show CDR1 as MDHEN and CDR2 as SYDVKM.

Sequencing was performed on naive CD8+ T cells sorted from blood. The chain combines TRBV28 with TRBJ1-2; D not resolved. This TCR was sampled from a woman in her 30s in good health. CDR3 in DNA: TGTGCCAGCAGTTTATCTATTATCGGGCCCGCTTATGGCTACACCTTC. Translating it yields CASSLSIIGPAYGYTF.